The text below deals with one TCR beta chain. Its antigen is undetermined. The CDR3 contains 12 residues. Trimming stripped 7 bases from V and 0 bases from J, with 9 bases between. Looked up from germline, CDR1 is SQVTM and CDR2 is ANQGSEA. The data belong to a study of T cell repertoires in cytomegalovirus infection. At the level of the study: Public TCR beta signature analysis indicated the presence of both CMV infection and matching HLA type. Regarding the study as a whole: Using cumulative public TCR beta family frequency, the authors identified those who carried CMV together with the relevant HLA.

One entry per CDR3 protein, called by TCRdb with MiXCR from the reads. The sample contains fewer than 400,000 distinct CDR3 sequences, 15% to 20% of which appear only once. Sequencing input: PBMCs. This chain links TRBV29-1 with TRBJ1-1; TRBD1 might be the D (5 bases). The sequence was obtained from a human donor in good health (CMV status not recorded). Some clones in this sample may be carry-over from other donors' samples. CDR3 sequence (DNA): TGCAGCGCCGGGGGTTTGAACACTGAAGCTTTCTTT. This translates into CSAGGLNTEAFF. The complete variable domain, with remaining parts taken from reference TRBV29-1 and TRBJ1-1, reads SAVISQKPSRDICQRGTSLTIQCQVDSQVTMMFWYRQQPGQSLTLIATANQGSEATYESGFVIDKFPISRPNLTFSTLTVSNMSPEDSSIYLCSAGGLNTEAFFGQGTRLTVV.